This T cell receptor beta chain was sequenced during a study of blood T cell repertoires in COVID-19. There are 13 residues in the CDR3. Germline values: CDR1 SGDLS, CDR2 YYNGEE. Trimming stripped 0 bases from V and 3 bases from J, with 6 bases between. The repertoire was sequenced with immunoSEQ multiplex PCR; TCRdb's copy has only in-frame clones and lacks some. The profile covers under 300,000 clones, with 84% appearing a single time and 4% taken by the ten largest. The chain combines TRBV9 with TRBJ1-2; D uncertain. The sequence was collected from a man aged 45-65 years with acute or convalescent COVID-19. The sequenced sample was peripheral blood. The CDR3 loop reads CASSVETDYGYTF. CDR3 DNA: TGTGCCAGCAGCGTAGAAACAGACTATGGCTACACCTTC. Combining the CDR3 with reference TRBV9 and TRBJ1-2 gives the whole variable domain DSGVTQTPKHLITATGQRVTLRCSPRSGDLSVYWYQQSLDQGLQFLIQYYNGEERAKGNILERFSAQQFPDLHSELNLSSLELGDSALYFCASSVETDYGYTFGSGTRLTVV.